The clone carrying this T cell receptor (beta chain) was found once. The antigen is not known. Indicated treatment: roughly 10-day PBMC culture with coronavirus spike peptide pools or control peptides (ViraFEST assay). Expanded clonotypes were found by TCR sequencing after peptide-pool stimulation (ViraFEST). V gave up 6 bases and J gave up 0 bases, with 9 bases separating them. Looked up from germline, CDR1 is MNHEY and CDR2 is SVGEGT. The CDR3 has 14 residues. Sequenced with the Oncomine TCR Beta short-read assay was DNA taken from cultured CD4+ T cells. Genomic DNA was isolated from CD4+ T cells that had been cultured. TCRdb reprocessed the PCR reads with MiXCR, giving one entry per CDR3 protein. The sample lists about 9,100 distinct CDR3 sequences, 67% occurring once. The data were obtained in a study of vaccination and CD4 T cells after COVID-19. In the study overall: Six male and four female convalescents took part, two of them Hispanic. Overlapping spike peptides served as the stimulus for the cells. These peptides came from SARS-CoV-2 and from the common cold coronaviruses HCoV-NL63, HCoV-OC43 and HCoV-229E.

The TCR was taken from a human donor who had recovered from COVID-19. This chain uses TRBV6-2 or TRBV6-3 with TRBJ1-3, with D uncertain. Sequencing used CD4+ T cells from blood, cultured in vitro. CDR3 sequence: CASRPHSSGNTIYF. In DNA form, the CDR3 reads TGTGCCAGCAGACCCCACAGCTCTGGAAACACCATATATTTT.